The 5 T cell receptor beta chains below come from one sample, sequenced in a study of control samples from healthy donors and cancer patients. Libraries were prepared by immunoSEQ multiplex PCR; TCRdb keeps only in-frame clonotypes and omits some of them. The sample records more than 85,000 clones, about nine tenths being singletons. Material for sequencing was blood. These receptors originate from a human donor in good health. The donor label of this sample is uncertain.

The V and J genes are TRBV2 and TRBJ1-3, with D possibly matching TRBD1 (5 bases). The length of the CDR3 is 16 residues. Germline V lookup: CDR1 SNHLY, CDR2 FYNNEI. V was shortened by 7 bases and J by 0 bases, with 16 bases between the two germline ends. The CDR3 nucleotides are TGTGCCAGCACATCGGTACGGGGGAGCTCTGGAAACACCATATATTTT. Amino acid sequence: CASTSVRGSSGNTIYF. The full variable domain, in which reference TRBV2 and TRBJ1-3 provide the parts outside the CDR3, is EPEVTQTPSHQVTQMGQEVILRCVPISNHLYFYWYRQILGQKVEFLVSFYNNEISEKSEIFDDQFSVERPDGSNFTLKIRSTKLEDSAMYFCASTSVRGSSGNTIYFGEGSWLTVV.

V usage is TRBV28 and J usage is TRBJ1-2; maybe TRBD1 (5 bases). Germline assignment: CDR1 MDHEN and CDR2 SYDVKM. The CDR3 is 16 residues long. V lost 2 bases and J lost 2, with 15 bases in between. CDR3 DNA: TGTGCCAGCAGTTTAGACAGCCAGAGATCAAACTATGGCTACACCTTC. This sequence encodes CASSLDSQRSNYGYTF.

The chain combines TRBV12-3 or TRBV12-4 with TRBJ2-3; maybe TRBD2 (5 bases). CDR3 length: 12 amino acids. Trimming stripped 8 bases from V and 4 bases from J, with 10 bases between. The chain's CDR3 is CASRWRSDTQYF. The CDR3 bases are TGTGCCAGCCGGTGGAGGTCAGATACGCAGTATTTT.

This sequence joins TRBV11-2 and TRBJ1-1; 7 bases line up with TRBD1. From germline, CDR1 is SGHAT and CDR2 FQNNGV. The CDR3 totals 16 residues. V gave up 2 bases and J gave up 0 bases; unmatched junction bases: 6. This CDR3 reads CASSLMSGTVNTEAFF. The DNA for the CDR3 is TGTGCCAGCAGCTTAATGTCGGGGACAGTGAACACTGAAGCTTTCTTT.

V usage is TRBV9 and J usage is TRBJ1-1; 7 nucleotides align to TRBD1. CDR1 is SGDLS and CDR2 is YYNGEE in the germline V gene. Trimming cost V 4 bases and J 1 base; bases outside gene matches: 4. This CDR3 is built from 14 residues. The CDR3 protein is CASSPRQGNTEAFF. The DNA of the CDR3 is TGTGCCAGCAGCCCCCGACAGGGGAACACTGAAGCTTTCTTT. The whole variable domain, remainder taken from reference TRBV9 and TRBJ1-1, is DSGVTQTPKHLITATGQRVTLRCSPRSGDLSVYWYQQSLDQGLQFLIQYYNGEERAKGNILERFSAQQFPDLHSELNLSSLELGDSALYFCASSPRQGNTEAFFGQGTRLTVV.